A single sample is the source of the 28 T cell receptor beta chains below, sequenced in a study of cytotoxic CD8 clonotypes in ibrutinib-treated CLL. Assay: immunoSEQ multiplex PCR; the TCRdb copy retains only in-frame clones and omits some. Of about 200,000 clones in the sample, about 75% were seen once. The sample here was PBMCs, taken after 12 months of ibrutinib treatment. Receptors were obtained from a human donor with chronic lymphocytic leukemia.

V gene TRBV5-1 combines with J gene TRBJ1-1; D uncertain. CDR1 and CDR2 from the germline V gene are SGHRS and YFSETQ. This CDR3 is built from 15 residues. V lost 0 bases, J lost 2 bases, and 11 bases lay in between. Here the CDR3 reads CASSLGGTRNTEAFF. Here the CDR3 DNA reads TGCGCCAGCAGCTTGGGGGGAACAAGAAACACTGAAGCTTTCTTT.

This clone was counted only a few times. The chain employs TRBV18 and TRBJ2-1, with D perhaps being TRBD1 or TRBD2 (5 bases each). The germline V gene has CDR1 KGHSH and CDR2 LQKENI. Trimming shortened V by 6 bases and J by 8 bases, and 14 bases separated the two germline ends. This CDR3 contains 13 residues. CDR3 region: CASSLGVTDEQFF. CDR3 nucleotides: TGTGCCAGCTCGCTGGGGGTAACCGATGAGCAGTTCTTC.

This clone occurred a few times. The V and J genes are TRBV30 and TRBJ1-2; 7 bases match TRBD1. The V gene's germline CDR1 is GTSNPN and CDR2 SVGIG (reference sequence). V shed 1 base and J 1 base; nucleotides not matched to a gene: 9. The CDR3 has 16 residues. The CDR3, as DNA: TGTGCCTGGAGTGACCGGGGACAGTCGTATAACTATGGCTACACCTTC. This sequence encodes CAWSDRGQSYNYGYTF.

The V and J genes are TRBV29-1 and TRBJ1-1; TRBD1 might be the D (6 bases). Per the germline V gene, CDR1 is SQVTM and CDR2 is ANQGSEA. This CDR3 region has 14 residues. Trimming took off 7 bases at V and 3 bases at J, with 18 bases between the two ends. As DNA, the CDR3 is TGCAGCGCAACAGGGAATTCGGGGTACACTGAAGCTTTCTTT. Its translation: CSATGNSGYTEAFF. The variable domain in full, completed from reference TRBV29-1 and TRBJ1-1, reads SAVISQKPSRDICQRGTSLTIQCQVDSQVTMMFWYRQQPGQSLTLIATANQGSEATYESGFVIDKFPISRPNLTFSTLTVSNMSPEDSSIYLCSATGNSGYTEAFFGQGTRLTVV.

The chain links TRBV4-3 to TRBJ2-7; 9 nucleotides agree with TRBD2. Germline-derived CDR1 and CDR2 are LGHNA and YSLEER. Trimming cost V 0 bases and J 2 bases; bases outside gene matches: 5. This CDR3 spans 16 amino acids. This CDR3 reads CASSQELVAGAYEQYF. CDR3 DNA: TGCGCCAGCAGCCAAGAATTGGTAGCGGGAGCCTACGAGCAGTACTTC.

This clone was detected a few times. The chain carries TRBV4-2 and TRBJ1-4; a possible D gene is TRBD1 (6 bases). The CDR3 spans 16 residues. V shed 2 bases and J shed 4 bases, with 14 bases lying between them. CDR1 and CDR2 from the germline V gene are LGHNA and YNFKEQ. CDR3 sequence (DNA): TGTGCCAGCAGCCAACGTTCCCAGGGGAATAATGAAAAACTGTTTTTT. Translation gives CASSQRSQGNNEKLFF.

In its sample, this clone was seen once. This rearrangement joins TRBV5-1 to TRBJ2-4; D is undetermined. Deletions cut 4 bases from V and 4 bases from J, with 18 bases between. This CDR3 has 16 residues. Germline values: CDR1 SGHRS, CDR2 YFSETQ. Written as DNA, the CDR3 is TGCGCCAGCAGCGAGGTTGTGTTAGAGAGAAAAAACATTCAGTACTTC. Amino acids: CASSEVVLERKNIQYF. Drawing the rest from reference TRBV5-1 and TRBJ2-4, the complete variable domain is KAGVTQTPRYLIKTRGQQVTLSCSPISGHRSVSWYQQTPGQGLQFLFEYFSETQRNKGNFPGRFSGRQFSNSRSEMNVSTLELGDSALYLCASSEVVLERKNIQYFGAGTRLSVL.

This clone was picked up a small number of times. The genes are TRBV11-3 and TRBJ2-7, with D perhaps TRBD2 (6 bases). The length of the CDR3 is 13 residues. Trimming stripped 4 bases from V and 3 bases from J, with 10 bases between. Germline CDR1 SGHNT, CDR2 YENEEA. The chain's CDR3 is CASSYGGGYEQYF. The DNA of the CDR3 is TGTGCCAGCAGCTATGGGGGAGGCTACGAGCAGTACTTC.

This clone was seen only once. J is TRBJ2-3 and V is TRBV25-1; TRBD2 might be the D (5 bases). The V end lost 2 bases, the J end lost 3 bases, and 12 bases lay between the germline ends. Germline lookup yields CDR1 MGHDK and CDR2 SYGVNS. The CDR3 consists of 15 residues. CDR3 nucleotide sequence: TGTGCCAGCAGTGAAGTGGGGAGTAGTACAGATACGCAGTATTTT. Encoded protein: CASSEVGSSTDTQYF.

The genes are TRBV30 and TRBJ1-2; D unclear. V shed 3 bases and J shed 7 bases, with 15 bases lying between them. CDR1 and CDR2 from the germline V gene are GTSNPN and SVGIG (reference sequence). The CDR3 is 13 amino acids. CDR3 sequence: CAWRLERVSGYTF. CDR3 coding DNA: TGTGCCTGGAGACTCGAAAGGGTTAGTGGCTACACCTTC. The variable domain in full, with the rest retrieved from reference TRBV30 and TRBJ1-2, is SQTIHQWPATLVQPVGSPLSLECTVEGTSNPNLYWYRQAAGRGLQLLFYSVGIGQISSEVPQNLSASRPQDRQFILSSKKLLLSDSGFYLCAWRLERVSGYTFGSGTRLTVV.

The J gene is TRBJ2-3, the V gene TRBV19, with 7 bases aligning to TRBD1. V trimming: 8 bases; J trimming: 4 bases; junction bases outside the gene matches: 9. Germline CDR1 is LNHDA and CDR2 is SQIVND (reference sequence). The CDR3 is made up of 14 amino acids. In nucleotides, the CDR3 is TGTGCCAGTGCCGGGACAGCAACTCCAGATACGCAGTATTTT. This codes for CASAGTATPDTQYF.

The V call is TRBV5-6, the J call TRBJ1-4; TRBD1 matches 9 bases. Germline V lookup: CDR1 SGHDT, CDR2 YYEEEE. The CDR3 loop spans 16 amino acids. V gave up 3 bases and J gave up 4 bases; unmatched junction bases: 7. The CDR3 coding sequence is TGTGCCAGCAGCTCGCCGTGGGGACAGGGTAATGAAAAACTGTTTTTT. It translates to CASSSPWGQGNEKLFF.

This rearrangement joins TRBV4-1 to TRBJ1-1; D is uncertain. CDR1 is MGHRA and CDR2 is YSYEKL in the germline V gene. Trimming removed 1 base at V and 1 base at J, with 7 bases between. The CDR3 sequence is 14 residues long. The CDR3 spells CASSQVFPNTEAFF. CDR3 nucleotide sequence: TGCGCCAGCAGCCAAGTCTTTCCGAACACTGAAGCTTTCTTT.

The genes are TRBV30 and TRBJ2-7; D gene ambiguous. V was pared by 1 base and J by 0 bases, with 7 bases between. CDR1 is GTSNPN, CDR2 SVGIG, per germline (reference sequence). CDR3 length equals 13 residues. The CDR3 loop is CAWSAFDSYEQYF. DNA for the CDR3: TGTGCCTGGAGTGCGTTCGACTCCTACGAGCAGTACTTC. Full variable domain (rest looked up from reference TRBV30 and TRBJ2-7): SQTIHQWPATLVQPVGSPLSLECTVEGTSNPNLYWYRQAAGRGLQLLFYSVGIGQISSEVPQNLSASRPQDRQFILSSKKLLLSDSGFYLCAWSAFDSYEQYFGPGTRLTVT.

As to this clone: One end of the junction fails to match germline, which may point to a read error. The chain has TRBV7-8 and TRBJ1-4, with D perhaps matching TRBD1 (5 bases). Germline V lookup: CDR1 SGHVS, CDR2 FQNEAQ. CDR3 size: 16 residues. This chain's CDR3 is CASSLAAGTARGRMFF. The CDR3 DNA reads as TGTGCCAGCAGCCTAGCAGCCGGGACGGCTAGGGGACGAATGTTTTTT.

V gene TRBV27 combines with J gene TRBJ2-7; D might be TRBD1 or TRBD2, each matching 6 bases. CDR1 is MNHEY and CDR2 is SMNVEV in the germline V gene (reference sequence). This CDR3 is built from 14 residues. Trimming left V 2 bases short and J 0 bases short, with 8 bases between. This CDR3 reads CASSLRGVSYEQYF. The CDR3 DNA follows: TGTGCCAGCAGTTTAAGGGGGGTCTCCTACGAGCAGTACTTC.

This clone turned up a few times. The chain carries TRBV30 and TRBJ2-4; the D gene is possibly TRBD1 (5 bases). V lost 7 bases and J 6 bases, leaving 10 bases between the germline ends. The CDR3 runs 11 residues. Per germline, CDR1 GTSNPN and CDR2 SVGIG (reference sequence). CDR3 nucleotide sequence: TGTGCCTCTAGGGGTGGAAACATTCAGTACTTC. It encodes CASRGGNIQYF.

The chain uses TRBV5-6 and TRBJ2-2, with D possibly matching TRBD2 (6 bases). The CDR3 loop spans 15 amino acids. The V gene's germline CDR1 is SGHDT and CDR2 YYEEEE. Trimming took 3 bases from V and 1 from J, leaving 10 bases between them. CDR3 loop: CASSYIGGNTGELFF. The CDR3 DNA sequence: TGTGCCAGCAGCTATATCGGGGGGAACACCGGGGAGCTGTTTTTT.

This chain uses TRBV7-9 with TRBJ2-3; 8 nucleotides line up with TRBD1. Germline V gene lookup returns CDR1 SEHNR and CDR2 FQNEAQ (reference sequence). The CDR3 contains 17 residues. V lost 5 bases, J lost 1 base, and 11 bases stayed unmatched. The CDR3 sequence: CASSPNPRQGRTDTQYF. The DNA of the CDR3 is TGTGCCAGCAGCCCCAACCCCCGACAGGGGCGCACAGATACGCAGTATTTT.

This clone was found a few times. This sequence joins TRBV5-1 and TRBJ1-4; the D is unclear. V shed 7 bases and J shed 6 bases, with 13 bases lying between them. The CDR3 has 13 amino acids. Germline V gene sequence: CDR1 SGHRS, CDR2 YFSETQ. Here the CDR3 DNA reads TGCGCCAGCGGGTGGGGAGGCGATGAAAAACTGTTTTTT. This gives the protein CASGWGGDEKLFF.

The genes are TRBV30 and TRBJ2-5; D uncertain. Trimming stripped 5 bases from V and 4 bases from J, with 23 bases between. The CDR3 contains 16 residues. Germline CDR1 reads GTSNPN; CDR2 reads SVGIG (reference sequence). The CDR3: CAWADIGTATRETQYF. The CDR3, as DNA: TGTGCCTGGGCCGACATCGGAACGGCGACCCGAGAGACCCAGTACTTC.

The chain employs TRBV15 and TRBJ2-1; no clear D. Germline CDR1 reads LNHNV; CDR2 reads YYDKDF (reference sequence). The germline V and J ends were trimmed by 0 bases and 10 bases, with 7 bases remaining between them. CDR3 length: 12 amino acids. The CDR3 is CATSRDYREQFF. CDR3 nucleotide sequence: TGTGCCACCAGCAGAGATTATAGGGAGCAGTTCTTC.

V gene TRBV30 combines with J gene TRBJ1-5; D gene uncertain. The CDR3 is 13 amino acids. With 2 bases removed from V and 6 bases from J, the gap between germline ends came to 11 bases. Germline lookup yields CDR1 GTSNPN and CDR2 SVGIG (reference sequence). For the CDR3, the DNA is TGTGCCTGGAGTTTCGGGGATGGTCAGCCCCAGCATTTT. Amino acid sequence: CAWSFGDGQPQHF.

This clone occurred once. The chain joins TRBV15 to TRBJ2-2; 8 bases fit TRBD2. Germline V gene data show CDR1 as LNHNV and CDR2 as YYDKDF (reference sequence). The CDR3 covers 15 residues. Trimming cost V 7 bases and J 5 bases; bases outside gene matches: 9. DNA of the CDR3: TGTGCCACCACGACCGGGGGGGCAGGGACCGGGGAGCTGTTTTTT. Protein sequence: CATTTGGAGTGELFF.

The table lists this clone with a count of one. The chain has TRBV7-7 and TRBJ2-7; a weak D match, TRBD2 (5 bases). CDR1 is SSHAT, CDR2 FNYEAQ, per germline (reference sequence). This CDR3 has 15 amino acids. Here the CDR3 DNA reads TGTGCTAGCGCCAAAGGCGGCGGAAGCTCCTACGAGCAGTACTTC. Translation gives CASAKGGGSSYEQYF.

The V gene is TRBV30, the J gene TRBJ1-4; 7 positions agree with TRBD1. CDR3 size: 14 residues. CDR1 and CDR2 (germline): GTSNPN, SVGIG (reference sequence). V lost 0 bases to trimming and J lost 8 bases; unmatched junction nucleotides: 6. CDR3 amino acids: CAWSVLGGGEKLFF. DNA of the CDR3: TGTGCCTGGAGTGTACTAGGGGGCGGGGAAAAACTGTTTTTT. The entire variable domain, with the rest obtained from reference TRBV30 and TRBJ1-4, is as follows: SQTIHQWPATLVQPVGSPLSLECTVEGTSNPNLYWYRQAAGRGLQLLFYSVGIGQISSEVPQNLSASRPQDRQFILSSKKLLLSDSGFYLCAWSVLGGGEKLFFGSGTQLSVL.

The chain has TRBV19 and TRBJ1-3; the match to TRBD1 covers 7 bases. Germline lookup yields CDR1 LNHDA and CDR2 SQIVND (reference sequence). J was trimmed by 3 bases and V by 8 bases; bases with no gene match: 7. The CDR3 has 14 residues. The DNA of the CDR3 is TGTGCCAGTGCTAGGGGGCTTAATGGAAACACCATATATTTT. Its protein is CASARGLNGNTIYF.

The chain couples TRBV7-8 to TRBJ1-1; 8 bases fit TRBD1. The CDR3 runs to 16 residues. J gave up 0 bases and V 3 bases, and 6 bases lay outside the gene matches. CDR1 is SGHVS and CDR2 is FQNEAQ in the germline V gene. The CDR3, as DNA: TGTGCCAGCAGCTTTGGGACAGGTAGTATGAACACTGAAGCTTTCTTT. This gives the protein CASSFGTGSMNTEAFF. The full variable domain, rest sourced from reference TRBV7-8 and TRBJ1-1, is GAGVSQSPRYKVAKRGQDVALRCDPISGHVSLFWYQQALGQGPEFLTYFQNEAQLDKSGLPSDRFFAERPEGSVSTLKIQRTQQEDSAVYLCASSFGTGSMNTEAFFGQGTRLTVV.